The next 28 T cell receptor beta chains were all read from a single sample in a study of T cell repertoires in cytomegalovirus infection. TCRdb re-called the reads with MiXCR, one entry per CDR3 protein. This table holds 450,000 to 600,000 distinct CDR3 sequences, 30% to 40% found once. For these TCRs, the target antigens are not known. Specimen: cultured PBMCs, collected from culture after CMV antigen stimulation. These receptors came from a human donor in good health (CMV status not recorded). Some clones in this sample may be carry-over from other donors' samples.

This chain uses TRBV20-1 with TRBJ2-3; 7 nucleotides match TRBD1. The CDR3 loop spans 15 amino acids. V shed 1 base, J shed 5 bases, and the junction held 9 bases outside the gene matches. Per germline, CDR1 DFQATT and CDR2 SNEGSKA (reference sequence). The CDR3 protein is CSARAPGTDKDTQYF. CDR3 nucleotide sequence: TGCAGTGCTAGAGCTCCCGGGACAGATAAAGATACGCAGTATTTT.

The rearrangement uses TRBV2 and TRBJ1-1; possible D gene TRBD1, 6 bases. V gave up 6 bases and J gave up 1 base, with 9 bases separating them. Germline CDR1 SNHLY, CDR2 FYNNEI. This CDR3 has 13 residues. The CDR3 loop reads CASRGHRNTEAFF. CDR3 DNA: TGTGCCAGCAGGGGACACAGGAACACTGAAGCTTTCTTT.

The chain has TRBV28 and TRBJ1-2; D unresolved. The length of the CDR3 is 15 residues. Germline V CDR1 and CDR2: MDHEN, SYDVKM. Deletions cut 5 bases from V and 5 bases from J, with 18 bases between. CDR3 loop: CASSPPTGGEYGYTF. In nucleotides, the CDR3 is TGTGCCAGCAGTCCTCCGACGGGCGGCGAATATGGCTACACCTTC.

V gene TRBV12-5 combines with J gene TRBJ2-1, with D maybe TRBD1 (6 bases). The germline CDR1 and CDR2 sequences are LGHNT and FRNRAP. V was clipped by 5 bases and J by 0 bases, with 8 bases between them. The CDR3 extends over 14 amino acids. CDR3 amino acids: CASGGGRSYNEQFF. CDR3 nucleotides: TGTGCTAGTGGTGGGGGCCGCTCCTACAATGAGCAGTTCTTC.

This clonotype showed up many times. The gene calls are TRBV19 and TRBJ1-5; possible D gene TRBD1, 5 bases. The V and J ends lost 5 bases and 3 bases respectively, with 8 bases between them. The length of the CDR3 is 13 residues. CDR1 and CDR2 (germline): LNHDA, SQIVND (reference sequence). The chain's CDR3 is CASSQGINQPQHF. The CDR3 coding sequence is TGTGCCAGTAGTCAGGGAATCAATCAGCCCCAGCATTTT.

This clonotype occurred once. V is TRBV10-3 and J is TRBJ1-6; D might be TRBD1 (5 bases). Germline assignment: CDR1 ENHRY and CDR2 SYGVKD. This CDR3 contains 14 residues. The V end lost 2 bases, the J end lost 6 bases, and 8 bases lay between the germline ends. CDR3 residues: CAISEDRANSPLHF. The CDR3 DNA reads as TGTGCCATCAGTGAGGACAGAGCTAATTCACCCCTCCACTTT.

The chain recombines TRBV7-2 with TRBJ2-2; D is unclear. The CDR3 length is 13 residues. V was clipped by 3 bases and J by 9 bases, with 11 bases between them. The V gene's germline CDR1 is SGHTA and CDR2 FQGNSA. This CDR3 reads CASSFFLLRELFF. The CDR3 DNA sequence: TGTGCCAGCAGCTTTTTCCTACTCCGGGAGCTGTTTTTT.

The table lists this clonotype with a few counts. CDR3 coding DNA: TGCAGCGTTGAGATCCTCTCGGGGGAGACCCAGTACTTC. It translates to CSVEILSGETQYF. The V and J genes are TRBV29-1 and TRBJ2-5; D may be TRBD2 (5 bases). In germline, CDR1 is SQVTM, CDR2 ANQGSEA. The CDR3 loop spans 13 amino acids. The V end was cut by 3 bases, the J end by 5 bases, with 13 bases between.

This clonotype appeared many times. This likely comes from a read error, as the CDR3 has no conserved phenylalanine or tryptophan at its end. The limits of the CDR3 on the DNA are not certain, so only TCRdb's listed CDR3 is given. The J gene is TRBJ2-1, the V gene TRBV7-9; the table's D gene call, TRBD2, was not cross checked with the DNA. Germline V lookup: CDR1 SEHNR, CDR2 FQNEAQ (reference sequence). Both ends counted, the CDR3 spans 9 residues. CDR3 sequence: CASSSSEAI.

This clonotype was seen ten or more times. The V and J genes are TRBV7-2 and TRBJ1-4, with 7 nucleotides matching TRBD1. The V and J ends lost 6 bases and 4 bases, in that order; junction bases with no gene match: 8. The CDR3 spans 15 residues. Germline-derived CDR1 and CDR2 are SGHTA and FQGNSA. Here the CDR3 DNA reads TGTGCCAGCAGTACCTACAGGGGTTTTAATGAAAAACTGTTTTTT. Translating it yields CASSTYRGFNEKLFF. The variable domain in full, completed from reference TRBV7-2 and TRBJ1-4, reads GAGVSQSPSNKVTEKGKDVELRCDPISGHTALYWYRQSLGQGLEFLIYFQGNSAPDKSGLPSDRFSAERTGGSVSTLTIQRTQQEDSAVYLCASSTYRGFNEKLFFGSGTQLSVL.

The chain combines TRBV6-2 or TRBV6-3 with TRBJ2-1, with TRBD2 identical over 9 bases. Germline lookup yields CDR1 MNHEY and CDR2 SVGEGT. The length of the CDR3 is 17 residues. J was trimmed by 3 bases and V by 7 bases; bases with no gene match: 13. CDR3 sequence (DNA): TGTGCCAGCACCAGCAGCTGGGGGACTAGCAGCTACAATGAGCAGTTCTTC. Its protein product is CASTSSWGTSSYNEQFF.

This sequence joins TRBV12-3 or TRBV12-4 and TRBJ1-1; D uncertain. V dropped 0 bases and J dropped 2 bases, with 7 bases sitting between them. The CDR3 is 14 residues long. The CDR3 region is CASSLAAANTEAFF. The CDR3 DNA sequence: TGTGCCAGCAGTTTAGCGGCGGCTAACACTGAAGCTTTCTTT.

This clonotype was seen only a few times. This chain uses TRBV4-1 with TRBJ2-5, with 10 nucleotides matching TRBD2. The V gene's germline CDR1 is MGHRA and CDR2 YSYEKL. The CDR3 runs to 16 residues. The junction had 6 bases not matched to a gene; V was cut back by 0 bases and J by 5 bases. The CDR3 bases are TGCGCCAGCAGCCAAGATAGAAAGCGGGAGGGGGAGACCCAGTACTTC. This sequence encodes CASSQDRKREGETQYF.

The count of this clonotype is one. The rearrangement uses TRBV12-3 or TRBV12-4 and TRBJ2-7; D is undetermined. Trimming shortened V by 6 bases and J by 2 bases, and 17 bases separated the two germline ends. This CDR3 is built from 15 residues. The CDR3 sequence: CASSKRKGSPYEQYV. CDR3 sequence (DNA): TGTGCCAGCAGCAAGAGGAAGGGAAGCCCCTACGAGCAGTACGTC.

The chain employs TRBV25-1 and TRBJ2-3; weak D call: TRBD2 (5 bases). V lost 2 bases, J lost 4 bases, and 19 bases lay in between. The CDR3 is made up of 17 amino acids. Germline V CDR1 and CDR2: MGHDK, SYGVNS. The CDR3 DNA is TGTGCCAGCAGTGAAAGAGGCGTCACGCGGGCCTCAGATACGCAGTATTTT. Its translation is CASSERGVTRASDTQYF.

The chain recombines TRBV4-1 with TRBJ2-1; 14 bases agree with TRBD2. J gave up 7 bases and V 4 bases, and 9 bases lay outside the gene matches. Germline CDR1 reads MGHRA; CDR2 reads YSYEKL. This CDR3 has 17 amino acids. DNA of the CDR3: TGCGCCAGCAGCCCGCTGGGGGGGACTAGCGGGAGAAATGAGCAGTTCTTC. This translates into CASSPLGGTSGRNEQFF.

CDR3 amino acids: CASRLMEDYEQYF. CDR3 DNA: TGTGCCAGCAGGTTAATGGAGGACTACGAGCAGTACTTC. The chain recombines TRBV28 with TRBJ2-7; D possibly corresponds to TRBD2 (5 bases). V lost 6 bases, J lost 3 bases, and 12 bases lay in between. The CDR3 spans 13 residues. CDR1 is MDHEN and CDR2 is SYDVKM in the germline V gene.

The V gene is TRBV5-4, the J gene TRBJ2-6; D ambiguous. The CDR3 contains 18 residues. Germline V gene lookup returns CDR1 SGHNT and CDR2 YYREEE (reference sequence). Trimming stripped 0 bases from V and 0 bases from J, with 13 bases between. This CDR3 is CASSLALVGSSGANVLTF. In DNA form, the CDR3 reads TGTGCCAGCAGCTTGGCCTTGGTAGGGTCCTCTGGGGCCAACGTCCTGACTTTC.

The CDR3 bases are TGTGCCAGCAGTCCCGGCCGACAGCGGGCCACAGATACGCAGTATTTT. This gives the protein CASSPGRQRATDTQYF. The V gene is TRBV6-6, the J gene TRBJ2-3, with D perhaps TRBD2 (6 bases). This CDR3 region has 16 residues. V was trimmed by 5 bases and J by 2 bases, leaving 17 bases between them. Germline CDR1 is MNHNY and CDR2 is SVGAGI (reference sequence).

The V gene is TRBV7-9, the J gene TRBJ1-2, with D maybe TRBD1 (6 bases). The ends were cut back, 1 base at V and 4 bases at J, with 13 bases in the middle. The CDR3 spans 15 residues. Germline-derived CDR1 and CDR2 are SEHNR and FQNEAQ (reference sequence). CDR3 loop: CASSLEAGESYGYTF. DNA for the CDR3: TGTGCCAGCAGCTTAGAGGCAGGGGAGTCCTATGGCTACACCTTC.

This clonotype was found many times. The chain couples TRBV5-8 to TRBJ2-2; D possibly corresponds to TRBD1 (6 bases). The V gene's germline CDR1 is SGHTS and CDR2 YDEGEE. CDR3 length equals 15 residues. V was trimmed by 4 bases and J by 7 bases, leaving 17 bases between them. CDR3 in amino acids: CASSPTGFINGELFF. CDR3 DNA sequence: TGTGCCAGCAGCCCCACAGGGTTCATCAACGGGGAGCTGTTTTTT.

The table lists this clonotype with a few counts. The chain's CDR3 is CASSETLGGETQYF. The CDR3 DNA follows: TGTGCCAGCAGCGAGACTCTGGGGGGGGAGACCCAGTACTTC. J is TRBJ2-5 and V is TRBV7-8; 7 nucleotides line up with TRBD2. V lost 5 bases, J lost 5 bases, and 8 bases stayed unmatched. Germline V lookup: CDR1 SGHVS, CDR2 FQNEAQ. The CDR3 extends over 14 amino acids.

In this sample, this clonotype turned up many times. V and J are TRBV7-2 and TRBJ2-1; TRBD1 is a possible D gene (6 bases). This CDR3 region has 14 residues. Per germline, CDR1 SGHTA and CDR2 FQGNSA. V gave up 5 bases and J gave up 5 bases, with 13 bases separating them. Here the CDR3 reads CASSIGQNDNEQFF. The CDR3 DNA reads as TGTGCCAGCAGCATAGGACAGAACGACAATGAGCAGTTCTTC.

This chain uses TRBV20-1 with TRBJ1-5, with D maybe TRBD1 (5 bases). Deletions cut 1 base from V and 4 bases from J, with 11 bases between. CDR1 DFQATT and CDR2 SNEGSKA come from the germline V gene (reference sequence). The CDR3 spans 14 residues. In DNA form, the CDR3 reads TGCAGTGCTAGAGGCGGACACCCAAATCAGCCCCAGCATTTT. Protein: CSARGGHPNQPQHF.

The chain combines TRBV20-1 with TRBJ2-5; no definite D call. The CDR3 runs to 13 residues. Germline lookup yields CDR1 DFQATT and CDR2 SNEGSKA (reference sequence). V lost 1 base and J 1 base, leaving 7 bases between the germline ends. The CDR3 bases are TGCAGTGCTAGAGTTTACGGCCAAGAGACCCAGTACTTC. This sequence encodes CSARVYGQETQYF.

The chain couples TRBV27 to TRBJ1-1; D is perhaps TRBD1 (5 bases). CDR1 is MNHEY and CDR2 is SMNVEV in the germline V gene (reference sequence). V was cut by 8 bases and J by 5 bases, with 18 bases left in between. CDR3 length equals 14 residues. The CDR3 DNA sequence: TGTGCCAGCGGACAAAGCTTTCAGGCGACTGAAGCTTTCTTT. It is translated as CASGQSFQATEAFF.

CDR3 sequence (DNA): TGTGCCAGCAGCCGGGACGGAAATGGCTACACCTTC. It yields the protein CASSRDGNGYTF. This sequence joins TRBV7-9 and TRBJ1-2; weak D call: TRBD1 (5 bases). CDR3 length: 12 amino acids. Germline V CDR1 and CDR2: SEHNR, FQNEAQ (reference sequence). Trimming shortened V by 5 bases and J by 6 bases, and 10 bases separated the two germline ends.

The chain employs TRBV6-2 or TRBV6-3 and TRBJ2-1; TRBD1 agrees at 9 bases. CDR3 length: 15 residues. V gave up 5 bases and J gave up 7 bases; unmatched junction bases: 9. Germline lookup yields CDR1 MNHEY and CDR2 SVGEGT. CDR3 sequence reads: CASSNGDRARNEQFF. In DNA, the CDR3 is TGTGCCAGCAGTAACGGGGACAGGGCCCGGAATGAGCAGTTCTTC.